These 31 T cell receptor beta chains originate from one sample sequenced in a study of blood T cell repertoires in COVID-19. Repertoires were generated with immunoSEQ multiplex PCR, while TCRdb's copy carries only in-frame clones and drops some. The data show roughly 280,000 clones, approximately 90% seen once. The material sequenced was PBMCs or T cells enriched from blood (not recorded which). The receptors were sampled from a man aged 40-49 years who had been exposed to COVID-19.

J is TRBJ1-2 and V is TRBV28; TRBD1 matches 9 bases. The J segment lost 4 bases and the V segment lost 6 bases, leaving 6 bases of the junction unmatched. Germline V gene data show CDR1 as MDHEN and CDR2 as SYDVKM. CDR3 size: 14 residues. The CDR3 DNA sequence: TGTGCCAGCAGCCCCGGGACAGGGACCTATGGCTACACCTTC. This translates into CASSPGTGTYGYTF.

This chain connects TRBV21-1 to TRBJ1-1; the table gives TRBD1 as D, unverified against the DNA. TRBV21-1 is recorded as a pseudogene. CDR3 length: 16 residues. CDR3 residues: CASSSGQGASNTEAFF. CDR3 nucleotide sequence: TGTGCCAGCAGCAGCGGACAGGGGGCGTCTAACACTGAAGCTTTCTTT.

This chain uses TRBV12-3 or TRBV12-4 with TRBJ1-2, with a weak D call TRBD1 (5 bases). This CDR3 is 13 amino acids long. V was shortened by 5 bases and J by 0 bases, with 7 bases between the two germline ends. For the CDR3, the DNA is TGTGCCAGCAGTCTCAGGGCTAACTATGGCTACACCTTC. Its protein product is CASSLRANYGYTF.

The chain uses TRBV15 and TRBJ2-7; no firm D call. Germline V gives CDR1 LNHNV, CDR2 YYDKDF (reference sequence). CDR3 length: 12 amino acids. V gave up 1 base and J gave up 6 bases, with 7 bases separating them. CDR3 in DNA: TGTGCCACCAGCAGAGTCTCGGGCGAGCAGTACTTC. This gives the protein CATSRVSGEQYF. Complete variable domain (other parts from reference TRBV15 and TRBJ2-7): DAMVIQNPRYQVTQFGKPVTLSCSQTLNHNVMYWYQQKSSQAPKLLFHYYDKDFNNEADTPDNFQSRRPNTSFCFLDIRSPGLGDTAMYLCATSRVSGEQYFGPGTRLTVT.

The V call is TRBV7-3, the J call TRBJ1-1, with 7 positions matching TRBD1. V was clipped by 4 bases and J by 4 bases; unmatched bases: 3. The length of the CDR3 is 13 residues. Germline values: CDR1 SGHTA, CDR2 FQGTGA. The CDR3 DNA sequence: TGTGCCAGCAGCTCCAGGGGGAGCACTGAAGCTTTCTTT. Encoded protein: CASSSRGSTEAFF.

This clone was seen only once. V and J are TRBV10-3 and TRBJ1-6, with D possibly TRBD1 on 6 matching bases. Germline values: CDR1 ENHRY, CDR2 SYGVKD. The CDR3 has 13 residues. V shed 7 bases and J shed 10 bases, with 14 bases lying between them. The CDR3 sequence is CAITQQGGSPLHF. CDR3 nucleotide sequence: TGTGCCATCACCCAACAGGGTGGATCACCCCTCCACTTT.

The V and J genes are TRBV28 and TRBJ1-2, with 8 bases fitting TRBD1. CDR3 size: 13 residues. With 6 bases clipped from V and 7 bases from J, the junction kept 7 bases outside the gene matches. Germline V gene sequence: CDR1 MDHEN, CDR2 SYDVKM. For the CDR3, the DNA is TGTGCCAGCAGACGACAGGGGTCTGGTGGCTACACCTTC. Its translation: CASRRQGSGGYTF.

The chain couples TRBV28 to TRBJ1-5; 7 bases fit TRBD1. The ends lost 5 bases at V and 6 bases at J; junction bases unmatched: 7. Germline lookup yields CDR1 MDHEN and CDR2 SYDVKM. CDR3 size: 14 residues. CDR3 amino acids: CASSPDRDRQPQHF. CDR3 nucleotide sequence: TGTGCCAGCAGTCCCGACAGGGATCGTCAGCCCCAGCATTTT.

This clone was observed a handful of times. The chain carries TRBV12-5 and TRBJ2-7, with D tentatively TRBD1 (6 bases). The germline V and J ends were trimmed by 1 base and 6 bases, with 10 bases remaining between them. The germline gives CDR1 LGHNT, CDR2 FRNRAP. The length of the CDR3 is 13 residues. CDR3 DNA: TGTGCTAGTGGTTTGGAGGACAGTCTCGAGCAGTACTTC. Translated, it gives CASGLEDSLEQYF.

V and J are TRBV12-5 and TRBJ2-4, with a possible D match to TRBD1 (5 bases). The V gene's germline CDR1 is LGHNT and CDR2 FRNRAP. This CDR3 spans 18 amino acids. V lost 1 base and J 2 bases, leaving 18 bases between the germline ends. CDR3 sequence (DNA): TGTGCTAGTGGTTTGGGCATTCTGTCCAGGGAAACCAAAAACATTCAGTACTTC. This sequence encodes CASGLGILSRETKNIQYF. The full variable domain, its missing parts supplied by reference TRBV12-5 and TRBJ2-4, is DARVTQTPRHKVTEMGQEVTMRCQPILGHNTVFWYRQTMMQGLELLAYFRNRAPLDDSGMPKDRFSAEMPDATLATLKIQPSEPRDSAVYFCASGLGILSRETKNIQYFGAGTRLSVL.

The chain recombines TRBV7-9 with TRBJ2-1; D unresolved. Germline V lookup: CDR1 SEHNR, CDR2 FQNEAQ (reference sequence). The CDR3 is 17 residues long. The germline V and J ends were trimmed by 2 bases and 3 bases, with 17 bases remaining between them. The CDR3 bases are TGTGCCAGCAGCTTATCCCCCTCTTCTAGATACTACAATGAGCAGTTCTTC. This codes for CASSLSPSSRYYNEQFF.

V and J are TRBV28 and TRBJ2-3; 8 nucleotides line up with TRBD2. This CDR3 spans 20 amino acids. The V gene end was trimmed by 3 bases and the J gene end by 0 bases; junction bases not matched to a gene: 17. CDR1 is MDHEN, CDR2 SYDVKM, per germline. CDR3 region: CASSFTPAGRGTTSTDTQYF. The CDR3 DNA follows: TGTGCCAGCAGTTTCACCCCGGCCGGGAGGGGGACTACTAGCACAGATACGCAGTATTTT.

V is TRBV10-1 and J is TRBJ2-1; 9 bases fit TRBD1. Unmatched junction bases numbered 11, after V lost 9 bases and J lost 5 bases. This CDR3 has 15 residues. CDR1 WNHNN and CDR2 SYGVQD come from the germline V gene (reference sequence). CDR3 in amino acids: CASTQDRGENNEQFF. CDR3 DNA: TGCGCCAGTACTCAGGACAGGGGCGAAAACAATGAGCAGTTCTTC.

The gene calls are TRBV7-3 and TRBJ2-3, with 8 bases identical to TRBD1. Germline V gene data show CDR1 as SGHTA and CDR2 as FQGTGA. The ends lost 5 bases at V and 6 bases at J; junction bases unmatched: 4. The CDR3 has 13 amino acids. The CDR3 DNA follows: TGTGCCAGCAGCCCAGGGGGCTCGGATACGCAGTATTTT. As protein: CASSPGGSDTQYF.

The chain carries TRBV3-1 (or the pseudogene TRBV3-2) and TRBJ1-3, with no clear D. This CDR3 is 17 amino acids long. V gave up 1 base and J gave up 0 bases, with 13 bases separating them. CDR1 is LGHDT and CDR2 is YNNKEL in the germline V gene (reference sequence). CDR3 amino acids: CASSQVGQTISGNTIYF. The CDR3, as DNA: TGTGCCAGCAGCCAAGTTGGCCAGACAATCTCTGGAAACACCATATATTTT.

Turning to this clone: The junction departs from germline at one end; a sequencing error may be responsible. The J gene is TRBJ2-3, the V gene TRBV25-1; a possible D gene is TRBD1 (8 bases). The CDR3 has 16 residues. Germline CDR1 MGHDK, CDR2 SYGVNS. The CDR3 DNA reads TGTGCCAGCAGGGAATCCACAGGGGGGGACATTGGTACGCAGTATTTT. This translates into CASRESTGGDIGTQYF.

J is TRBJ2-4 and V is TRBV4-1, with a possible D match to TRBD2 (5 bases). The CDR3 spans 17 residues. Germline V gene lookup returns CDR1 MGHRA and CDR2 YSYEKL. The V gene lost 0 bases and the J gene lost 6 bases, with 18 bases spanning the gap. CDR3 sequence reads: CASSQDLRGSLINIQYF. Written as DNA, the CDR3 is TGCGCCAGCAGCCAAGATCTCCGGGGTTCCCTTATAAACATTCAGTACTTC.

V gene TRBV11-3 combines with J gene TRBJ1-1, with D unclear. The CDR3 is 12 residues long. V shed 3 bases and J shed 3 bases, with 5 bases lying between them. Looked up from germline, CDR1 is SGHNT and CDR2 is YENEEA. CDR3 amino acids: CASSFGDTEAFF. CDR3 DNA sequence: TGTGCCAGCAGCTTCGGGGACACTGAAGCTTTCTTT.

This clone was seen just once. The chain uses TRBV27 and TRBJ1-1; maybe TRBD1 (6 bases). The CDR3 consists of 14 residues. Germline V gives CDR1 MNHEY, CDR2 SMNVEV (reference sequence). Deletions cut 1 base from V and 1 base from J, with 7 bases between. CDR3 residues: CASSLLGQNTEAFF. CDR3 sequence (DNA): TGTGCCAGCAGTTTATTGGGACAGAACACTGAAGCTTTCTTT.

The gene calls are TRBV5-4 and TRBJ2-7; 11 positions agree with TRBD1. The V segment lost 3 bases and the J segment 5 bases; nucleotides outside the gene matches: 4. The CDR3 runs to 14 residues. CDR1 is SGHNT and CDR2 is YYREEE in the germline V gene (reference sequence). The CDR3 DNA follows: TGTGCCAGCAGCTCGCGGACAGGGGGCGACGAGCAGTACTTC. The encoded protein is CASSSRTGGDEQYF.

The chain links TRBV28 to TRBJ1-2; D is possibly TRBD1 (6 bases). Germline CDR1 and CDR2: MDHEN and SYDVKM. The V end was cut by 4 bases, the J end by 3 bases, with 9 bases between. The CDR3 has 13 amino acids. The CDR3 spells CASSWTAHYGYTF. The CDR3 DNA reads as TGTGCCAGCAGTTGGACAGCTCACTATGGCTACACCTTC.

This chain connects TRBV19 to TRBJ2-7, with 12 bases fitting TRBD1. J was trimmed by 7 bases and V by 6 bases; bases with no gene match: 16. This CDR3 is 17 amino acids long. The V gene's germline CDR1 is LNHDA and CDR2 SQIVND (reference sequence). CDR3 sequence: CASSPTHPGQGAHEQYF. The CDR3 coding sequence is TGTGCCAGTAGCCCGACCCATCCGGGACAGGGGGCTCATGAGCAGTACTTC. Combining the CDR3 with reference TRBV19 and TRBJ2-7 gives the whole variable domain DGGITQSPKYLFRKEGQNVTLSCEQNLNHDAMYWYRQDPGQGLRLIYYSQIVNDFQKGDIAEGYSVSREKKESFPLTVTSAQKNPTAFYLCASSPTHPGQGAHEQYFGPGTRLTVT.

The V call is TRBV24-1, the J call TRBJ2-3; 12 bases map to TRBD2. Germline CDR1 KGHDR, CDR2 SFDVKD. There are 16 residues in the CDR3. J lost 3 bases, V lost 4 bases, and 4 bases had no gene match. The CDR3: CATSDRTSGETDTQYF. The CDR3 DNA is TGTGCCACCAGTGACCGGACTAGCGGGGAAACAGATACGCAGTATTTT.

DNA of the CDR3: TGTGCCAGCAGTCCTACACTGACAGGGCGAGGCTACACCTTC. It yields the protein CASSPTLTGRGYTF. The chain joins TRBV28 to TRBJ1-2, with TRBD1 identical over 7 bases. The junction had 11 bases not matched to a gene; V was cut back by 5 bases and J by 8 bases. CDR1 is MDHEN, CDR2 SYDVKM, per germline. The CDR3 is 14 residues long.

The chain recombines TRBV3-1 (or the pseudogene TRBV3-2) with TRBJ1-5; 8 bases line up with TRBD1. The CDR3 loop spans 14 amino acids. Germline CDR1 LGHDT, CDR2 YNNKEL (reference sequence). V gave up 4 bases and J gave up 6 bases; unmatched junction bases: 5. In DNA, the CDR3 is TGTGCCAGCAGCCTAGGACAGGGCGGTCAGCCCCAGCATTTT. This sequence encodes CASSLGQGGQPQHF.

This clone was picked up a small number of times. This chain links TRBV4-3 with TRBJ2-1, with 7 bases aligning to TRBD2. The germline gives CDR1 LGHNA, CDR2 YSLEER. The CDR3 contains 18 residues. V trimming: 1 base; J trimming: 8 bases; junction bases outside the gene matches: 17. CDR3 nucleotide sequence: TGCGCCAGCAGCCAAGTGGGTTATGGCGAGCGGGATATAGATGAGCAGTTCTTC. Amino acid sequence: CASSQVGYGERDIDEQFF.

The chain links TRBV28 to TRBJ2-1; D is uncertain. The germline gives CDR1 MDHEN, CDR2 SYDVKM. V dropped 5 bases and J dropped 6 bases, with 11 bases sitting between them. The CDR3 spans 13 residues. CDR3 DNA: TGTGCCAGCAGTCCCGGAGCCGGCAATGAGCAGTTCTTC. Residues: CASSPGAGNEQFF.

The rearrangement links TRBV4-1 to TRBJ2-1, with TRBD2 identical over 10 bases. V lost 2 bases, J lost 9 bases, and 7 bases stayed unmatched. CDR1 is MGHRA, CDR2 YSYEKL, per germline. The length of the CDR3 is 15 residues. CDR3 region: CASSQLAGAVPEQFF. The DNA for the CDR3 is TGCGCCAGCAGCCAACTAGCGGGAGCGGTGCCTGAGCAGTTCTTC.

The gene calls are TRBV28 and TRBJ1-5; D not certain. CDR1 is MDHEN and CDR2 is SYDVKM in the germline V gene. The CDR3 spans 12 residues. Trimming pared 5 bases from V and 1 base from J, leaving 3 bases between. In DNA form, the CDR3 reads TGTGCCAGCAGTGGCAGCAATCAGCCCCAGCATTTT. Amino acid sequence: CASSGSNQPQHF.

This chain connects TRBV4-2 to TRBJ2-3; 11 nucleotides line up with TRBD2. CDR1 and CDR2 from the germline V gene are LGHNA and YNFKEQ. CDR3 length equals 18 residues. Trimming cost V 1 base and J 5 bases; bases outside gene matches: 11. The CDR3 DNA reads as TGTGCCAGCAGCCAAGGATCTTTCCTAGCGGGAGGTGGAGATACGCAGTATTTT. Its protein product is CASSQGSFLAGGGDTQYF.

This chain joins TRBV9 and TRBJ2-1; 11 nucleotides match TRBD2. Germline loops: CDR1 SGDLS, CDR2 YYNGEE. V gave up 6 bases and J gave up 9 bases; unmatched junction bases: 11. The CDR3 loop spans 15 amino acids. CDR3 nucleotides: TGTGCCAGCAAACCCCTAGCGGGAGGATATAGTGAGCAGTTCTTC. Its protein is CASKPLAGGYSEQFF.